The sequence of this TCR beta chain was determined in a study of blood T cell repertoires in COVID-19 (TCRdb year 2020). Study-level background: Collaborator samples came from the United States, Italy and Spain and covered acute and convalescent phases of COVID-19. The material from the prospective study consisted of cDNA or gDNA derived from T cells, B-cell-depleted T cells, or PBMCs. The dataset comprised deeply sampled blood TCRbeta repertoires from subjects exposed to, actively infected with, or recovered from COVID-19. The repertoires were released in a freely available public database meant as a resource for research on the immune response to SARS-CoV-2. The samples were drawn from the first 160 participants of the ongoing ImmuneRACE study and from 950 to 1,500 subjects provided by 6 global collaborators. The sample metadata nearly always contained a de-identified subject ID, COVID-19 status, age in years and sex. Where available, HLA class I and class II types were obtained from metadata supplied by the sample provider rather than from assay-based typing.

The study at large found these results: The quantity of clinical and demographic metadata differed by source and by participant and was supplied without curation.

V is cut by 2 bases and J by 5 bases, and the space between the germline ends is 9 bases. For CDR1 and CDR2, the germline V gene lists SGHNT and YENEEA. Its CDR3 holds 13 amino acids, cysteine through phenylalanine. Only the CDR3 DNA is retained, 39 bases long and in frame from the first base. The immunoSEQ Assay, a bias-controlled multiplex PCR, was used to amplify TCRbeta CDR3 regions from genomic DNA. In the paper's pipeline: The number of nucleated cells in each sample was estimated from the amplification of reference gene primers within the assay. Sequence reads were collapsed and filtered to measure the absolute abundance of every unique TCRbeta CDR3 rearrangement. Productive Simpson clonality was computed per sample as the square root of Simpson's diversity index over productive rearrangements. TCRdb took this table from immuneACCESS and kept in-frame rearrangements with V and J called. Such tables lack part of the clones; where checked against another copy, unresolved V genes explain under half of the gap, and the rest is unexplained. The V and J calls and clone size were taken over from that table, and D and trimming were inferred from the DNA. The table for this sample lists around 250,000 clones; about 90% of them were counted only once. The ten top clones hold 3.1% of the sample.

For this clone: Its target antigen remains unknown. There are no base qualities to consult, and no much larger clone falls within one base.

Enrolling through a virtual design, the prospective study's participants ranged in age from roughly 18 to 100 years and lived across about two dozen United States geographic areas. To assign participants to cohorts, the prospective study relied on clinical history that participants themselves reported in a screening survey and a study questionnaire. Exposed participants were defined as having been in contact with someone with a PCR-confirmed or clinician-diagnosed COVID-19 case within 2 weeks of study entry. Mobile phlebotomists in the prospective study collected whole blood, serum and a nasopharyngeal or oropharyngeal swab from every participant. Over an approximately 2-month period, participants in the prospective study had the option of providing additional blood draws and questionnaires. Before DNA extraction, prospective study blood samples were shipped either frozen or at room temperature.

This TCR was recovered from a woman aged 40-49 years who had been exposed to COVID-19. Here the chain combines TRBV11-3 and TRBJ1-2; TRBD1 is a weak D gene call, 5 bases matching. The specimen sequenced was PBMCs or T cells enriched from blood (not recorded which). This receptor has the CDR3 CASSLRQFYGYTF. DNA sequence: TGTGCCAGCAGCTTACGACAGTTTTATGGCTACACCTTC.